This T cell receptor beta chain was recovered during a study of T-cell reconstitution after alpha-beta-depleted transplantation in children. CDR3 length: 14 amino acids. Trimming removed 6 bases at V and 2 bases at J, with 8 bases between. The germline CDR1 and CDR2 sequences are MGHRA and YSYEKL. Preparing the TCRbeta library involved the use of unique molecular identifiers. Via MiXCR, TCRdb re-called the PCR reads, giving one row per CDR3 protein. This sample has about 400,000 distinct CDR3 sequences, with around 16% found just once. The J gene is TRBJ2-6, the V gene TRBV4-1, with D possibly being TRBD1 (5 bases). The sequencing here drew on PBMCs, mostly from graft donor cells, taken 360 days after TCRalphabeta/CD19-depleted stem cell transplant. This TCR derives from a boy under two years old who had a stem cell transplant for Wiskott-Aldrich syndrome, so the T cells may come from the graft donor. The CDR3 sequence: CASRDITGANVLTF. For the CDR3, the DNA is TGCGCCAGCAGGGACATTACTGGGGCCAACGTCCTGACTTTC.